Presented here are 9 T cell receptor beta chains from one specimen sequenced in a study of cytomegalovirus exposure and HLA in healthy donors. The PCR made use of 60 Vbeta and 13 Jbeta primers. Some clones are missing from TCRdb's copy, which holds only in-frame ones; the method was immunoSEQ multiplex PCR. In the table there are roughly 100,000 clones, approximately 66% of which are singletons. Sequencing was carried out using PBMCs. The origin of the receptors is a woman in her forties or fifties in good health and CMV-seronegative.

The chain recombines TRBV7-2 with TRBJ1-2; D unresolved. Germline V gives CDR1 SGHTA, CDR2 FQGNSA. This CDR3 has 15 amino acids. Trimming left V 5 bases short and J 5 bases short, with 18 bases between. The CDR3 coding sequence is TGTGCCAGCAGCCTCCCCCCGTCGTATAAATATGGCTACACCTTC. It yields the protein CASSLPPSYKYGYTF.

The chain links TRBV11-2 to TRBJ1-1; 7 bases match TRBD1. The germline V gene encodes CDR1 SGHAT and CDR2 FQNNGV. CDR3 size: 16 residues. V lost 2 bases, J lost 1 base, and 7 bases stayed unmatched. Here the CDR3 reads CASSLTQTGENTEAFF. CDR3 sequence (DNA): TGTGCCAGCAGCTTAACACAAACAGGGGAGAACACTGAAGCTTTCTTT.

V is TRBV9 and J is TRBJ2-7, with D maybe TRBD1 (5 bases). CDR3 length: 13 residues. The ends were cut back, 4 bases at V and 2 bases at J, with 10 bases in the middle. Germline V lookup: CDR1 SGDLS, CDR2 YYNGEE. The CDR3 DNA follows: TGTGCCAGCAGCCCTGGGGCTACCTACGAGCAGTACTTC. Its protein product is CASSPGATYEQYF. Together with reference TRBV9 and TRBJ2-7, the CDR3 gives the full variable domain: DSGVTQTPKHLITATGQRVTLRCSPRSGDLSVYWYQQSLDQGLQFLIQYYNGEERAKGNILERFSAQQFPDLHSELNLSSLELGDSALYFCASSPGATYEQYFGPGTRLTVT.

This clone was seen a handful of times. This rearrangement joins TRBV18 to TRBJ2-7, with 8 bases identical to TRBD1. This CDR3 contains 13 residues. Germline V gene data show CDR1 as KGHSH and CDR2 as LQKENI. The J segment lost 2 bases and the V segment lost 5 bases, leaving 2 bases of the junction unmatched. DNA of the CDR3: TGTGCCAGCTCATTACAGGGGGCCTACGAGCAGTACTTC. This encodes CASSLQGAYEQYF.

The chain employs TRBV4-2 and TRBJ1-4, with D tentatively TRBD1 (5 bases). The CDR3 spans 19 residues. Germline V gene lookup returns CDR1 LGHNA and CDR2 YNFKEQ. V was clipped by 0 bases and J by 2 bases, with 19 bases between them. CDR3 protein: CASSQEGWQGVLTNEKLFF. For the CDR3, the DNA is TGTGCCAGCAGCCAAGAGGGGTGGCAGGGCGTTCTGACTAATGAAAAACTGTTTTTT.

The chain uses TRBV10-3 and TRBJ2-1, with 7 bases fitting TRBD1. Germline lookup yields CDR1 ENHRY and CDR2 SYGVKD. The V and J ends lost 11 bases and 6 bases, in that order; junction bases with no gene match: 16. This CDR3 region has 15 residues. CDR3 sequence reads: CAARTGTDLANEQFF. DNA for the CDR3: TGTGCCGCCCGGACCGGGACAGACCTTGCCAATGAGCAGTTCTTC.

The rearrangement links TRBV7-9 to TRBJ2-5; TRBD1 agrees at 9 bases. With 1 base clipped from V and 5 bases from J, the junction kept 5 bases outside the gene matches. Germline loops: CDR1 SEHNR, CDR2 FQNEAQ (reference sequence). The CDR3 contains 15 residues. CDR3 protein: CASSLEGQGRETQYF. CDR3 nucleotides: TGTGCCAGCAGCTTAGAGGGACAGGGAAGGGAGACCCAGTACTTC.

This chain links TRBV5-6 with TRBJ2-3, with 9 bases matching TRBD2. In germline, CDR1 is SGHDT, CDR2 YYEEEE. The length of the CDR3 is 14 residues. J gave up 5 bases and V 0 bases, and 1 base lay outside the gene matches. The CDR3 DNA follows: TGTGCCAGCAGCTTGGGGCGGGGGGGAGATACGCAGTATTTT. It translates to CASSLGRGGDTQYF.

The chain couples TRBV6-1 to TRBJ2-7; tentatively, D is TRBD2 (6 bases). Trimming cost V 6 bases and J 3 bases, with 12 bases left between them. This CDR3 is built from 13 residues. Germline values: CDR1 MNHNS, CDR2 SASEGT. CDR3 sequence reads: CASSAGSVYEQYF. DNA for the CDR3: TGTGCCAGCAGCGCCGGGAGCGTCTACGAGCAGTACTTC.